The next 5 T cell receptor beta chains were all read from a single sample in a study of blood T cell repertoires in COVID-19. Generated by immunoSEQ multiplex PCR, the TCRdb table keeps only in-frame clones and is missing some. The data show under 500,000 clones, approximately 90% seen once. Material: peripheral blood. These receptors originate from a woman aged 25-40 years with acute or convalescent COVID-19.

The rearrangement joins TRBV5-1 to TRBJ2-7, with a weak D call TRBD1 (5 bases). The CDR3 extends over 14 amino acids. Between the trimmed V and J ends, which lost 1 base and 2 bases, there was a span of 10 bases. Germline CDR1 reads SGHRS; CDR2 reads YFSETQ. CDR3 bases: TGCGCCAGCAGCTTGACCAGGGAACCCTACGAGCAGTACTTC. It codes for CASSLTREPYEQYF. The variable domain in full, completed from reference TRBV5-1 and TRBJ2-7, reads KAGVTQTPRYLIKTRGQQVTLSCSPISGHRSVSWYQQTPGQGLQFLFEYFSETQRNKGNFPGRFSGRQFSNSRSEMNVSTLELGDSALYLCASSLTREPYEQYFGPGTRLTVT.

This chain joins TRBV5-3 and TRBJ1-3, with D maybe TRBD1 (6 bases). TRBV5-3 is noted as an ORF with a role that remains uncertain. V was shortened by 5 bases and J by 5 bases, with 17 bases between the two germline ends. The CDR3 covers 15 residues. CDR3 nucleotide sequence: TGTGCCAGAAGAAGGGAACAGGGTTTTAGAAACACCATATATTTT. Translated: CARRREQGFRNTIYF.

The rearrangement links TRBV11-2 to TRBJ2-5; D uncertain. Trimming removed 0 bases at V and 2 bases at J, with 10 bases between. Germline assignment: CDR1 SGHAT and CDR2 FQNNGV. The CDR3 has 15 amino acids. Here the CDR3 reads CASSLDLTDQETQYF. The CDR3 DNA is TGTGCCAGCAGCTTAGATTTAACAGATCAAGAGACCCAGTACTTC.

This chain joins TRBV25-1 and TRBJ1-4; TRBD1 is a possible D gene (5 bases). The CDR3 is 13 residues long. The germline gives CDR1 MGHDK, CDR2 SYGVNS. With 3 bases removed from V and 10 bases from J, the gap between germline ends came to 12 bases. For the CDR3, the DNA is TGTGCCAGCAGTGACCAGGGATACGGAAAACTGTTTTTT. Amino acids: CASSDQGYGKLFF.

V gene TRBV19 combines with J gene TRBJ2-1; 12 bases match TRBD1. The trim removed 6 bases at V and 7 bases at J, leaving 4 bases unmatched. The CDR3 extends over 14 amino acids. Germline V gene lookup returns CDR1 LNHDA and CDR2 SQIVND (reference sequence). The CDR3 is CASRGQGARNEQFF. In DNA, the CDR3 is TGTGCCAGTAGGGGACAGGGGGCAAGGAATGAGCAGTTCTTC.